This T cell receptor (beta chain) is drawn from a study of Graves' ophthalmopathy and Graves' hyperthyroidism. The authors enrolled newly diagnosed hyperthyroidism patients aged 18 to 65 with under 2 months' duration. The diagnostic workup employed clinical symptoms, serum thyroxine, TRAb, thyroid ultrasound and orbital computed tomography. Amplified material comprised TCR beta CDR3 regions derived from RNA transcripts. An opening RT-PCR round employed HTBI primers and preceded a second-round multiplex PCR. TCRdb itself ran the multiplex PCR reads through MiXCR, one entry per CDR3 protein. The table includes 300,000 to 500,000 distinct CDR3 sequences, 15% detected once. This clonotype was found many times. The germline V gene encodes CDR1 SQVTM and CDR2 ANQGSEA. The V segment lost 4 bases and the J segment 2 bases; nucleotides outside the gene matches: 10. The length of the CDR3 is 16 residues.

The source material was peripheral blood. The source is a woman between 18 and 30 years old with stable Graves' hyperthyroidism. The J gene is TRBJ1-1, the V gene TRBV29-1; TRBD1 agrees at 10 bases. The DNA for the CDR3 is TGCAGCGTTGGACCGGGACAGGGGCGGGTAAACACTGAAGCTTTCTTT. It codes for CSVGPGQGRVNTEAFF.